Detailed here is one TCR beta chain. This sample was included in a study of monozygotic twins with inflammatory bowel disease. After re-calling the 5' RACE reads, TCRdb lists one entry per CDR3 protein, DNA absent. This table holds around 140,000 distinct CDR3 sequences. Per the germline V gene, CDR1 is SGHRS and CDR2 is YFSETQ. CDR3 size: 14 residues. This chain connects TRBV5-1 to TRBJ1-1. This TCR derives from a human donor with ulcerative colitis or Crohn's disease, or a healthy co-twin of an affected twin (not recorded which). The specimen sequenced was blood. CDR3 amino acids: CASSLGTWNTEAFF.